This TCR beta chain was sequenced during a study of tumor and adjacent non-tumor tissue in lung cancer (dated by TCRdb to between 2017 and 2018). About the full investigation: Of the cohort, some 12 patients had adenocarcinoma, 2 had squamous cell carcinoma and 1 had small cell lung cancer. Ages among the roughly 15 patients ranged from about 30 to 80 years, there were around 10 men and 5 women, and disease was at TNM stage I to III. A total of fewer than 150 million productive TCRbeta reads were generated by sequencing, corresponding to an average of about 4.17 million reads per sample. The study compared bulk TCRbeta repertoires from lung tumor tissue and matched distant non-tumor lung tissue of some 15 lung cancer patients. For each patient, one tumor sample and one normal lung sample were taken, giving around 31 paired specimens that underwent TCRbeta CDR3 sequencing. Broader findings and caveats from the paper: Significantly higher TCR diversity (inverse Simpson) was observed in tumor tissue than in normal lung tissue (around 450 vs 150, P = 0.0075, Mann-Whitney U test). Neither the sequencing platform nor unique molecular identifiers are named or mentioned anywhere in the methods. Younger patients had significantly higher TCR diversity, and higher tumor TCR diversity was associated with shorter overall and disease-free survival. Because peripheral blood was not sequenced, the blood TCRbeta repertoires of the lung cancer patients in the study went unexamined. With only roughly 14 patients in the cohort, the authors noted that larger samples and more detailed clinical data are needed. The top 100 clones accounted for a significantly larger cumulative portion of the repertoire in normal lung than in tumor tissue.

Bulk unsorted tissue served as the source for RNA extraction, and RNA quality was assessed using a NanoDrop ND-1000 and an Agilent 2100. Donors were newly diagnosed lung cancer patients admitted for thoracic surgery in China between August and November 2014, without prior chemotherapy. Patients who had received previous radiotherapy or chemotherapy, or who had another concurrent cancer, were excluded from the study. Pieces of surgical tissue measuring about 1-2 cm3 were kept in RNAlater solution and held at -80 degrees C until needed. Per the germline V gene (reference sequence), MNHNY is the CDR1 and SVGAGI is the CDR2. Reading from cysteine to phenylalanine, the CDR3 counts 15 amino acids. Of all the DNA, just the CDR3 is kept, 45 bases in frame from base 1. Libraries were constructed by multiplex PCR. Sequencing was carried out with an Illumina HiSeq 2500. Following protocols modified from ARM-PCR, the researchers constructed TCRbeta libraries through three rounds of nested PCR with primers (Table S4). Before sequencing, PCR products in the 200-500 bp range were cut out of the gel and cleaned up using the QIAquick gel extraction kit. On the authors' methods: Reads were cleaned with Trimmomatic, merged with FLASH into complete CDR3 sequences, and assigned to V(D)J germline segments with MiTCR. VDJtools was used to compute clonal diversity as the inverse Simpson's index. In-frame sequences without a premature stop codon were defined as productive reads. TCRdb redid the processing of the public reads, applying fastp at Q25 and MiXCR, and retained in-frame beta chains. A single entry per CDR3 protein holds the most common genes and DNA from its merged rows. For this entry, the V and J calls and clone size follow TCRdb and not the study's own pipeline. The sample table contains 60,000 to 90,000 distinct CDR3 sequences; only one count was recorded for under 85% of them. 10% to 15% of the sample rests with the top ten.

With regard to this clonotype: The target of this receptor is not known. An end of the junction differs from the germline gene, which may be a read error.

The clonotype originates from a woman between 45 and 60 years old with non-small cell lung cancer. The rearranged segments are TRBV6-6 and TRBJ2-3, and TRBD1 aligns with 9 junction nucleotides. The material sequenced was lung tumor tissue. This receptor carries the CDR3 CTSSQRDRAMDTQYF. The DNA is as follows: TGTACCAGCAGCCAAAGGGACAGGGCCATGGATACGCAGTATTTT.